This T cell receptor beta chain was observed in a study of beta chain features in type 1 diabetes. The isolated RNA, all of it, was reverse transcribed, so expressed TCRB transcripts were what got sequenced. Here immunoSEQ multiplex PCR was the method, and the copy in TCRdb shows in-frame clones only, minus some. The sample has 250,000 to 350,000 clones, 14% seen once. This clone was found a few times. Germline V gives CDR1 LNHDA, CDR2 SQIVND (reference sequence). V lost 5 bases, J lost 1 base, and 14 bases lay in between. This CDR3 has 15 amino acids. The chain is built from TRBV19 and TRBJ2-5, with TRBD1 as a possible D gene (5 bases). The source material was central memory CD4+ T cells from blood. The source of this sequence is a young man in good health. The CDR3 loop is CASSQGSRVQETQYF. The CDR3 DNA reads TGTGCCAGTAGTCAGGGTAGCAGGGTCCAAGAGACCCAGTACTTC. Variable domain in full (rest from reference TRBV19 and TRBJ2-5): DGGITQSPKYLFRKEGQNVTLSCEQNLNHDAMYWYRQDPGQGLRLIYYSQIVNDFQKGDIAEGYSVSREKKESFPLTVTSAQKNPTAFYLCASSQGSRVQETQYFGPGTRLLVL.